One and the same sample provided the 3 T cell receptor beta chains below, sequenced in a study of T-cell memory formation after mild COVID-19. TCRdb reprocessed the 5' RACE reads via MiXCR and lists one record per CDR3 protein. Among about 110,000 distinct CDR3 sequences listed, 15% to 20% were seen once. Sequences were obtained from PBMCs or a T cell subset sorted from them (not recorded which). All receptors derive from a man between 18 and 35 years old who had mild COVID-19 (a few samples of this study predate the infection). Cell type and time point are not known.

The CDR3 coding sequence is TGTGCCAGCAGCTTAGGGGAGACCCATCAGCCCCAGCATTTT. It codes for CASSLGETHQPQHF. The V gene is TRBV7-9, the J gene TRBJ1-5, with D unclear. Germline V gives CDR1 SEHNR, CDR2 FQNEAQ (reference sequence). This CDR3 has 14 residues. With 1 base removed from V and 5 bases from J, the gap between germline ends came to 9 bases.

The V call is TRBV7-9, the J call TRBJ1-2, with 8 nucleotides matching TRBD1. There are 20 residues in the CDR3. V lost 5 bases, J lost 0 bases, and 20 bases stayed unmatched. The germline V gene encodes CDR1 SEHNR and CDR2 FQNEAQ (reference sequence). The CDR3 loop reads CASSRMQGAISRLANYGYTF. CDR3 nucleotide sequence: TGTGCCAGCAGCCGAATGCAGGGGGCAATAAGCCGCCTAGCTAACTATGGCTACACCTTC. The variable domain in full, completed from reference TRBV7-9 and TRBJ1-2, reads DTGVSQNPRHKITKRGQNVTFRCDPISEHNRLYWYRQTLGQGPEFLTYFQNEAQLEKSRLLSDRFSAERPKGSFSTLEIQRTEQGDSAMYLCASSRMQGAISRLANYGYTFGSGTRLTVV.

This chain links TRBV5-1 with TRBJ1-6, with 8 bases matching TRBD1. With V trimmed by 4 bases and J by 5 bases, 8 bases remained unmatched. The CDR3 is 16 residues long. Germline V CDR1 and CDR2: SGHRS, YFSETQ. The chain's CDR3 is CASSIGQGTNNSPLHF. CDR3 DNA: TGCGCCAGCAGCATCGGACAGGGCACCAATAATTCACCCCTCCACTTT.